One sample yielded the 18 T cell receptor beta chains listed below, sequenced in a study of response to subunit inactivated influenza vaccine. Using its own MiXCR run on the RT-PCR reads, TCRdb lists one record per CDR3 protein. The table lists 450,000 to 600,000 distinct CDR3 sequences, around 8% of them singletons. The sample here was PBMCs from blood, taken around 25 months after vaccination. These receptors were taken from a man aged 45-69 years who received an inactivated influenza vaccine.

This clonotype was observed many times. V usage is TRBV20-1 and J usage is TRBJ2-3; 8 nucleotides line up with TRBD2. The CDR3 has 15 amino acids. V was clipped by 5 bases and J by 6 bases; unmatched bases: 13. Germline CDR1 DFQATT, CDR2 SNEGSKA (reference sequence). Here the CDR3 reads CSALVPAGGRDTQYF. CDR3 nucleotide sequence: TGCAGTGCTCTTGTGCCGGCGGGGGGTCGGGATACGCAGTATTTT.

V gene TRBV29-1 combines with J gene TRBJ2-7; 7 positions match TRBD1. Losses at the gene ends were 6 bases for V and 2 bases for J; bases not matched to a gene: 4. The CDR3 has 12 amino acids. From germline, CDR1 is SQVTM and CDR2 ANQGSEA. As DNA, the CDR3 is TGCAGCGTGCGGACAGGTACCTACGAGCAGTACTTC. It specifies CSVRTGTYEQYF.

The rearrangement links TRBV29-1 to TRBJ2-5; D perhaps matches TRBD1 (5 bases). This CDR3 has 12 amino acids. Trimming took off 7 bases at V and 5 bases at J, with 14 bases between the two ends. Germline-derived CDR1 and CDR2 are SQVTM and ANQGSEA. The CDR3 sequence is CSGTQGGETQYF. As DNA, the CDR3 is TGCAGCGGCACCCAGGGTGGCGAGACCCAGTACTTC.

In its sample, this clonotype was seen a few times. This chain connects TRBV7-9 to TRBJ1-1; tentative D call: TRBD1 (5 bases). V lost 3 bases and J lost 0, with 14 bases in between. This CDR3 is built from 16 residues. Germline CDR1 is SEHNR and CDR2 is FQNEAQ (reference sequence). The CDR3 sequence is CASSLGLTGLNTEAFF. The CDR3 coding sequence is TGTGCCAGCAGCTTGGGGCTGACGGGGTTGAACACTGAAGCTTTCTTT.

This clonotype occurred many times. This sequence joins TRBV12-3 or TRBV12-4 and TRBJ1-4; 7 positions agree with TRBD1. V lost 5 bases and J lost 7; bases outside the gene matches: 7. This CDR3 spans 14 amino acids. The CDR3 protein is CASSPTGDGEKLFF. For the CDR3, the DNA is TGTGCCAGCAGTCCCACAGGGGACGGTGAAAAACTGTTTTTT.

CDR3 protein: CAITRGRGEGYTF. CDR3 nucleotides: TGTGCCATCACCCGAGGCAGGGGGGAAGGCTACACCTTC. The rearrangement joins TRBV10-3 to TRBJ1-2, with 7 positions matching TRBD1. This CDR3 is built from 13 residues. V shed 7 bases and J 8 bases; nucleotides not matched to a gene: 10. The V gene's germline CDR1 is ENHRY and CDR2 SYGVKD.

This clonotype has just a few counts. CDR3 nucleotides: TGTGCCAGTGGCGGGACAAACACCTACGAGCAGTACTTC. Protein: CASGGTNTYEQYF. This chain uses TRBV19 with TRBJ2-7; D is possibly TRBD1 or TRBD2 (6 bases each). CDR1 is LNHDA, CDR2 SQIVND, per germline (reference sequence). The CDR3 runs to 13 residues. Trimming removed 8 bases from V and 2 bases from J, with 13 bases in between.

This clonotype turned up a few times. In DNA form, the CDR3 reads TGTGCCAGCAGCTTGTCGCTAGCGGGAGGGAGCTCCTACGAGCAGTACTTC. Protein sequence: CASSLSLAGGSSYEQYF. The chain combines TRBV5-5 with TRBJ2-7; 12 bases align to TRBD2. The CDR3 covers 17 residues. CDR1 and CDR2 (germline): SGHKS, YYEKEE (reference sequence). The junction had 5 bases not matched to a gene; V was cut back by 1 base and J by 0 bases. The full variable domain, with the rest looked up from reference TRBV5-5 and TRBJ2-7, is DAGVTQSPTHLIKTRGQQVTLRCSPISGHKSVSWYQQVLGQGPQFIFQYYEKEERGRGNFPDRFSARQFPNYSSELNVNALLLGDSALYLCASSLSLAGGSSYEQYFGPGTRLTVT.

This clonotype occurred many times. The rearrangement uses TRBV9 and TRBJ1-3, with D unclear. Germline CDR1 SGDLS, CDR2 YYNGEE. CDR3 length: 13 amino acids. Trimming stripped 0 bases from V and 2 bases from J, with 3 bases between. The CDR3 spells CASSVGPGNTIYF. CDR3 DNA: TGTGCCAGCAGCGTAGGCCCTGGAAACACCATATATTTT. Full variable domain (rest looked up from reference TRBV9 and TRBJ1-3): DSGVTQTPKHLITATGQRVTLRCSPRSGDLSVYWYQQSLDQGLQFLIQYYNGEERAKGNILERFSAQQFPDLHSELNLSSLELGDSALYFCASSVGPGNTIYFGEGSWLTVV.

The V call is TRBV5-1, the J call TRBJ2-7, with no clear D. CDR1 and CDR2 from the germline V gene are SGHRS and YFSETQ. The CDR3 runs 12 residues. The V end lost 5 bases, the J end lost 2 bases, and 8 bases lay between the germline ends. This CDR3 is CASSSETYEQYF. DNA for the CDR3: TGCGCCAGCAGTTCCGAAACCTACGAGCAGTACTTC.

This clonotype was picked up a small number of times. The CDR3 DNA sequence: TGTGCCACCAGGTGGGACAGTCTCTATGGCTACACCTTC. Protein product: CATRWDSLYGYTF. The chain has TRBV24-1 and TRBJ1-2, with 7 bases fitting TRBD1. The germline gives CDR1 KGHDR, CDR2 SFDVKD. The V and J ends lost 7 bases and 4 bases, in that order; junction bases with no gene match: 5. This CDR3 region has 13 residues.

This clonotype was observed a few times. V and J are TRBV6-1 and TRBJ1-2; TRBD1 agrees at 9 bases. The J segment lost 6 bases and the V segment lost 6 bases, leaving 8 bases of the junction unmatched. CDR3 length: 14 amino acids. CDR1 is MNHNS and CDR2 is SASEGT in the germline V gene. DNA for the CDR3: TGTGCCAGCAGACCTGTGACAGGGGGGGATGGCTACACCTTC. It encodes CASRPVTGGDGYTF.

The chain uses TRBV20-1 and TRBJ1-4; D remains unclear. V lost 5 bases and J lost 8, with 6 bases in between. The germline CDR1 and CDR2 sequences are DFQATT and SNEGSKA (reference sequence). CDR3 length: 10 residues. The CDR3 loop is CSAGSEKLFF. Here the CDR3 DNA reads TGCAGTGCTGGGAGCGAAAAACTGTTTTTT.

The table lists this clonotype with many counts. The chain couples TRBV3-1 to TRBJ1-5, with 10 positions matching TRBD1. The CDR3 consists of 18 residues. The germline gives CDR1 LGHDT, CDR2 YNNKEL (reference sequence). The ends lost 1 base at V and 0 bases at J; junction bases unmatched: 6. This chain's CDR3 is CASSQGQGALVSNQPQHF. The CDR3 DNA reads TGTGCCAGCAGCCAAGGACAGGGGGCTCTAGTTAGCAATCAGCCCCAGCATTTT.

This clonotype was counted a few times. The genes are TRBV2 and TRBJ2-1; D tentatively fits TRBD1 or TRBD2 (5 bases each). This CDR3 has 15 amino acids. Trimming cost V 2 bases and J 1 base, with 9 bases left between them. CDR1 and CDR2 (germline): SNHLY, FYNNEI. The CDR3 loop reads CASSELEGSYNEQFF. Here the CDR3 DNA reads TGTGCCAGCAGTGAATTAGAGGGGTCCTACAATGAGCAGTTCTTC.

The chain links TRBV20-1 to TRBJ2-5; 10 nucleotides agree with TRBD2. This CDR3 contains 16 residues. Trimming removed 4 bases from V and 0 bases from J; junction bases left unmatched: 8. CDR1 is DFQATT and CDR2 is SNEGSKA in the germline V gene (reference sequence). DNA of the CDR3: TGCAGTGCTATAAGGGCTAGCGGGGGATACCAAGAGACCCAGTACTTC. Translated: CSAIRASGGYQETQYF.

In its sample, this clonotype was seen many times. The V gene is TRBV6-1, the J gene TRBJ1-3; the match to TRBD1 covers 8 bases. Germline V gene lookup returns CDR1 MNHNS and CDR2 SASEGT. Trimming at V came to 6 bases and at J to 3 bases, leaving 13 bases not matched to a gene. The CDR3 contains 17 residues. The CDR3 DNA reads as TGTGCCAGCAGAGCAGACCGGGACAGGAGAGTTGGAAACACCATATATTTT. Protein: CASRADRDRRVGNTIYF.

This clonotype was counted between two and nine times. For the CDR3, the DNA is TGTGCAAGTCGCTTAGCGCATCGGGGGGGCCGAAATGAGCAGTTCTTC. The encoded protein is CASRLAHRGGRNEQFF. The chain employs TRBV12-2 and TRBJ2-1; the DNA was not compared with TRBD2, the D call given in the table. TRBV12-2 is a pseudogene segment. This CDR3 region has 16 residues.